This TCR beta chain emerged from a study of cytomegalovirus exposure and HLA in healthy donors. About the research overall: As an earlier analysis found, 150 million to 200 million T cells yielded about 120 million unique TCR beta sequences. Study-wide results and limits: Follow-up analysis seemed to connect common viral pathogens with several of the most significant clusters identified. It was about 150 TCR beta chains that were listed as cytomegalovirus-associated.

The PCR contained 60 Vbeta and 13 Jbeta primers. Libraries were prepared by immunoSEQ multiplex PCR; TCRdb keeps only in-frame clonotypes and omits some of them. The ten top clones account for about 0.96%, within a sample of approximately 150,000 clones. The ends lost 3 bases at V and 1 base at J; junction bases unmatched: 6. CDR1 is SGHTA, CDR2 FQGNSA, per germline. The CDR3 extends over 16 amino acids. Comments on this clone: Its target is unknown.

The rearrangement uses TRBV7-2 and TRBJ1-5; 7 bases line up with TRBD1. The TCR was taken from a male donor in good health and CMV-seronegative. Sequencing used PBMCs. CDR3 region: CASSFSTGTSNQPQHF. CDR3 DNA: TGTGCCAGCAGCTTCTCGACAGGGACCAGCAATCAGCCCCAGCATTTT.